These T cell receptor beta chains were read from a single sample in a study of T-cell reconstitution after alpha-beta-depleted transplantation in children. Via MiXCR, TCRdb re-called the PCR reads, giving one row per CDR3 protein. The sample consists of roughly 50,000 distinct CDR3 sequences, 35% to 55% of them appearing once. Sample: PBMCs, mostly from graft donor cells, taken 360 days after TCRalphabeta/CD19-depleted stem cell transplant. These receptors were obtained from a male patient between 10 and 17 years old who had a stem cell transplant for acute lymphoblastic leukemia, so the T cells may come from the graft donor. Both conserved end residues are trimmed from each CDR3. Fields, in order: CDR3 length, V gene, J gene, CDR3 protein.

>13|TRBV27|TRBJ2-1
ASSLVGSGRYEQF
>13|TRBV4-2|TRBJ2-1
ASSREGRAGDEQF
>14|TRBV7-8|TRBJ1-1
ASSPRGGTAYTEAF
>13|TRBV5-1|TRBJ2-1
ASSLVSLSYNEQF
>15|TRBV4-2|TRBJ2-2
ASSQDPSGRGSGELF
>10|TRBV28|TRBJ2-6
ASRKTAGVLT
>13|TRBV9|TRBJ2-3
ASNHGTETTDTQY
>11|TRBV29-1|TRBJ2-3
SAEAGDTDTQY
>15|TRBV20-1|TRBJ2-5
SAPPTSGGIWQETQY
>13|TRBV7-6|TRBJ2-1
ASSLRDRGYNEQF
>14|TRBV6-5|TRBJ1-1
ASSYRTGGMNTEAF
>13|TRBV3-1|TRBJ2-1
ASSQEQRPFNEQF
>11|TRBV7-9|TRBJ1-1
ASSSSGGTEAF
>15|TRBV4-3|TRBJ2-7
ASSQGIAGGSPREQY
>11|TRBV7-2|TRBJ2-1
ASSLGAWNEQF
>10|TRBV11-2|TRBJ2-2
ASSTVNGELF
>13|TRBV28|TRBJ2-1
ASSLSRTGTNEQF
>10|TRBV12-3/TRBV12-4|TRBJ2-1
ASNYGSNEQF
>11|TRBV10-3|TRBJ2-3
AIKGGGTDTQY
>14|TRBV13|TRBJ1-2
ASSIEQGRANYGYT
>12|TRBV7-9|TRBJ2-7
ASSFGTDSYEQY
>11|TRBV12-3/TRBV12-4|TRBJ2-7
ASSSLQGYEQY
>12|TRBV6-2/TRBV6-3|TRBJ1-1
ASSQPGQGRVAF
>16|TRBV12-3/TRBV12-4|TRBJ1-5
ASSLRQDLLLNNQPQH
>12|TRBV19|TRBJ2-3
ASSSAGSTDTQY
>14|TRBV28|TRBJ2-5
ASSLFQGPLRETQY
>12|TRBV20-1|TRBJ2-1
SASGTGAYNEQF
>18|TRBV3-1|TRBJ2-3
ASSDAGLAGWGYSTDTQY
>11|TRBV10-3|TRBJ1-1
ATQEWMNTEAF
>13|TRBV5-6|TRBJ2-7
ASSLRQGTSYEQY